This TCR beta chain was captured by sequencing in a study of blood T cell repertoires in COVID-19. TCRdb keeps only in-frame clones here, not all; method: immunoSEQ multiplex PCR. The sample yields about 82,000 clones, about 82% seen once. V was clipped by 4 bases and J by 2 bases, with 23 bases between them. Germline CDR1 reads KGHDR; CDR2 reads SFDVKD. CDR3 size: 19 residues. This chain connects TRBV24-1 to TRBJ2-1, with D perhaps matching TRBD2 (5 bases). Input material: peripheral blood. The source is an elderly man with active or convalescent COVID-19. The CDR3, as DNA: TGTGCCACCAGTGACCCCCCACCCCACGGAGCGGAAACCTACAATGAGCAGTTCTTC. It is translated as CATSDPPPHGAETYNEQFF.